This T cell receptor beta chain derives from a study of T-cell memory formation after mild COVID-19 (dated by TCRdb to the early 2020s). Concerning the study at large: TCR sequence clusters from the two donors were found to be largely donor specific. Two young, previously healthy adult volunteers made up the cohort, one male and one female. In a couple of donors, T-cell clones that expanded and contracted after mild COVID-19 were tracked by sequencing TCRalpha and TCRbeta repertoires over time. General findings and caveats noted by the study authors: SARS-CoV-2 specificity was not confirmed for the second-wave clones peaking on day 37. Contracting CD4+ clones appeared mostly in the CM and EM memory subsets, whereas CD8+ clones were enriched in EMRA. Clones contracting from day 15 to 85 had balanced CD4/CD8 phenotypes, while a second wave expanding from day 15 to 37 was biased towards CD4+. Only a couple of mild cases were covered by the study, and larger cohorts that include severe cases with pre-infection samples were considered necessary. Some responding clones were detected in pre-infection memory, suggesting pre-existing cross-reactive memory T cells joined the SARS-CoV-2 response.

On this clonotype itself: This clone's antigen is unknown. No much larger clone exists at a distance of one base, and base qualities are not known.

The sample was run on an Illumina NovaSeq 6000. TCRalpha and TCRbeta cDNA libraries were constructed by 5'RACE with constant-segment primers, with sample barcodes and unique molecular identifiers being introduced. RNA was extracted from every sample with Trizol reagent. Library amplification was performed in two PCR steps, and a second sample barcode and Illumina TruSeq adapters were introduced in the second step. The libraries were sequenced on an Illumina NovaSeq using 2 x 150 bp paired-end reads. The authors' analysis ran thus. Reads were demultiplexed and collapsed into UMI-guided consensus sequences with migec v1.2.7. Using mixcr v2.1.11, the UMI consensuses were aligned to TRA and TRB V and J templates and assembled into clonotypes. A clonotype was counted as expanded or contracted only when both edgeR and NoisET called the clonotype significant, with the noise models trained on biological replicates. edgeR calls used a false discovery rate-adjusted p below 0.01 and a log2 fold-change threshold of 1. PCA with hierarchical clustering of max-normalized trajectories of the 1000 most abundant clonotypes was used as exploratory dynamics analysis. Separately sequenced CD4+ and CD8+ repertoires were used to assign a CD4 or CD8 phenotype to each responding clone. Clones were called with MiXCR by TCRdb after fastp trimmed the public reads at Q25, and only in-frame beta chains were retained. Each record represents a unique CDR3 protein, reported with the most common genes and DNA among its rows. TCRdb's processing, not the authors', yielded these V and J calls. A total of about 430,000 distinct CDR3 sequences appear in this sample, roughly 24% of them only once. The ten largest clones take up around 8.8% of the sample.

Ficoll-Paque density gradient centrifugation was used to isolate PBMCs. V has 1 base trimmed and J has 1 base trimmed; junction bases matching no gene number 7. Per the germline V gene, SGHVS is the CDR1 and FQNEAQ is the CDR2. Including cysteine and phenylalanine, the CDR3 has 17 amino acids. Of the read, only the CDR3 DNA is kept; its 51 bases are in frame from base 1. Recombination joined TRBV7-8 with TRBJ2-7; 10 middle bases align to TRBD2. The sequencing input was PBMCs or a T cell subset sorted from them (not recorded which). The receptor was isolated from an adult woman who had mild COVID-19 (a few samples of this study predate the infection). The sample titles of this study are shuffled in the database, so cell type and time point are left out; the donor was told from shared clones. The CDR3 reads as follows: CASSLGVGLAESYEQYF. The nucleotide sequence reads TGTGCCAGCAGCTTAGGAGTAGGACTAGCGGAGTCCTACGAGCAGTACTTC.